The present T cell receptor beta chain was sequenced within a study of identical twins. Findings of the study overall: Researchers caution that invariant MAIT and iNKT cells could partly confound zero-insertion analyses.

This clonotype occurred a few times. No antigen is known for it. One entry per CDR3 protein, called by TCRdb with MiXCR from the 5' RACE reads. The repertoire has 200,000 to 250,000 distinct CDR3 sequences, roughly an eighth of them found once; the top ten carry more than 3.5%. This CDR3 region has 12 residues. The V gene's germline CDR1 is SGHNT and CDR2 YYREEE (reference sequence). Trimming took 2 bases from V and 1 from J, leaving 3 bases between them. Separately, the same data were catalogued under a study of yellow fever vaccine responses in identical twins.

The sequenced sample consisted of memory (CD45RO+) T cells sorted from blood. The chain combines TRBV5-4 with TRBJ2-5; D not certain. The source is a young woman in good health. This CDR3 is CASSFPQETQYF. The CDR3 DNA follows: TGTGCCAGCAGCTTCCCCCAAGAGACCCAGTACTTC.